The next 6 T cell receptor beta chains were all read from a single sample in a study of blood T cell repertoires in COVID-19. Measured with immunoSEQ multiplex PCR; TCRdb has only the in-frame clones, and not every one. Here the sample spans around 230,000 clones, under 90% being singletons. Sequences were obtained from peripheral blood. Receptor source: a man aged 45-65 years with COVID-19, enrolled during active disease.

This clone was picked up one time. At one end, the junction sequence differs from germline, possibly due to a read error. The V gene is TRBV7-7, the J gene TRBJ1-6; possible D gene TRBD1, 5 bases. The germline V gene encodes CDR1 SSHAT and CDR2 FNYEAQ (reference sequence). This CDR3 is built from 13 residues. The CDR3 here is CASSLETESPLHF. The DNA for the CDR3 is TGTGCTAGCAGCCTCGAGACAGAGTCACCCCTCCACTTT.

CDR3 nucleotides: TGTGCCAGCAGTTTTTTATTAGCGGTGAGGGATCATCAGCCCCAGCATTTT. Protein: CASSFLLAVRDHQPQHF. The chain uses TRBV6-2 or TRBV6-3 and TRBJ1-5; D gene unclear. The V end lost 4 bases, the J end lost 5 bases, and 21 bases lay between the germline ends. Germline V gene sequence: CDR1 MNHEY, CDR2 SVGEGT. The CDR3 has 17 residues.

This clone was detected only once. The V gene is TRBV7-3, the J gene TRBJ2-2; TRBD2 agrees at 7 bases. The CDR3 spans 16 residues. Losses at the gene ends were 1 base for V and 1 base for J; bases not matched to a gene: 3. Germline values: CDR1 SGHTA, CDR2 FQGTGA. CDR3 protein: CASSLMRGRNTGELFF. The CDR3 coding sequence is TGTGCCAGCAGCTTAATGCGGGGGAGGAACACCGGGGAGCTGTTTTTT.

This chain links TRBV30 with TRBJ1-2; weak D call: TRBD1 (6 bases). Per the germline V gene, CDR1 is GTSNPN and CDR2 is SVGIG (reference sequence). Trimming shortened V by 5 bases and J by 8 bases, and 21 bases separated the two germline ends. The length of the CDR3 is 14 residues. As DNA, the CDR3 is TGTGCCTGGCTCGTGGGGGCCCTCCCCGGCGGCTACACCTTC. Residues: CAWLVGALPGGYTF.

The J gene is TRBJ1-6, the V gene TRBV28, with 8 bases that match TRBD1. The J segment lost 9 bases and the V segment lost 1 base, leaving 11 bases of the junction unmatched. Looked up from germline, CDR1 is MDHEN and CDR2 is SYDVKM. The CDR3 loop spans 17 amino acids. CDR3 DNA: TGTGCCAGCAGTTTATTCCCAAGAAACAGGGGGAGTTCACCCCTCCACTTT. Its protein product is CASSLFPRNRGSSPLHF.

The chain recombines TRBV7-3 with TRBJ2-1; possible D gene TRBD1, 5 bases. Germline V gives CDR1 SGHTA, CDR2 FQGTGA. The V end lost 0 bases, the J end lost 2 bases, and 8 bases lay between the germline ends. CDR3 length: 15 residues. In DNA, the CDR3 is TGTGCCAGCAGCTTAACCAGGGCTACCTACAATGAGCAGTTCTTC. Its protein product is CASSLTRATYNEQFF.